The clone carrying this T cell receptor beta chain was recorded many times. What it binds is not known. This sample is drawn from a study of T cell repertoires in cytomegalovirus infection. Study-level information: Public TCR beta signatures marked donors with CMV infection and the matching HLA. Overall study findings and caveats: Within the response measured ex vivo, HLA-C-restricted CMV-specific TCR beta clonotypes were dominant.

Germline V gene lookup returns CDR1 SGHVS and CDR2 FNYEAQ. The V gene lost 6 bases and the J gene lost 7 bases, with 15 bases spanning the gap. This CDR3 is 13 amino acids long. Each CDR3 protein is one row after TCRdb ran MiXCR on the reads. The sample consists of some 500,000 distinct CDR3 sequences, roughly 43% of them appearing once. This receptor was taken from a human donor in good health (CMV status not recorded). Some clones in this sample may be carry-over from other donors' samples. The chain carries TRBV7-6 and TRBJ1-1; the D gene is possibly TRBD1 (5 bases). Sequences were derived from cultured PBMCs, sampled from culture after CMV antigen stimulation. CDR3 in DNA: TGTGCCAGCAGTACTGGACCGCAGGGTGAAGCTTTCTTT. Residues: CASSTGPQGEAFF.